This T cell receptor (beta chain) came from a study of control samples from healthy donors and cancer patients. The CDR3 spans 13 amino acids, including both terminal residues. The germline gives CDR1 ENHRY, CDR2 SYGVKD. As concerns this clone: Because it lacks the conserved phenylalanine or tryptophan at the end, this CDR3 is likely a read error. It is unclear where the CDR3 begins or ends on the DNA, so no DNA is shown, and the CDR3 is as TCRdb lists it.

Sequencing was performed with immunoSEQ multiplex PCR; in TCRdb, only in-frame clones are kept and a portion is missing. The profile shows around 150,000 clones, 94% of them singletons. The specimen was PBMCs. The clonotype comes from a man aged 55 to 69 with colorectal cancer. The chain links TRBV10-3 to TRBJ1-2. CDR3 amino acids: CAISESISRGSLI.